The rows below give T cell receptor beta chains drawn from one sample of a study of vaccination effects on CD4 cells after COVID-19. For these receptors, no antigen is known. Sequenced by immunoSEQ multiplex PCR; TCRdb stores in-frame clones only, minus some. The sample contains about 23,000 clones, about three quarters of which appear only once. Material: CD4+ T cells from PBMCs cultured with SARS-CoV-2 spike peptides, obtained before COVID-19 vaccination. These receptors originate from a human donor who received a COVID-19 vaccine. The conserved cysteine and the conserved F or W are not part of the CDR3 here.

j_call v_call cdr3_aa
TRBJ1-1 TRBV11-2 ASSPTGVTEAF
TRBJ2-7 TRBV6-6 ASSYSVPISYEQY
TRBJ1-3 TRBV19 ASSPLRQNSGNTIY
TRBJ1-3 TRBV5-5 ASSPRGQGTGNTIY
TRBJ1-2 TRBV7-9 ASSSQDRAGGYT
TRBJ2-2 TRBV5-1 ASSWGGSNTGELF
TRBJ2-2 TRBV19 ASREGLGTSNTGELF
TRBJ2-6 TRBV6-1 ASSEQGAGANVLT
TRBJ1-1 TRBV6-4 ASSPEQGNTEAF
TRBJ2-5 TRBV5-1 ASSPTGIQETQY
TRBJ2-2 TRBV11-2 ASRKAGGPRGELF
- TRBV27 ASSLYALAGNEQF
TRBJ1-1 TRBV5-1 ASSLEAANTEAF
TRBJ2-7 TRBV5-1 ASSSDRVGYEQY
TRBJ2-1 TRBV19 ASSQPGLAPYNEQF
TRBJ2-2 TRBV25-1 ASSELGQGVGTGELF
TRBJ2-7 TRBV6-1 ASSEEQLTGFSSEQY
TRBJ1-2 TRBV6-4 ASSPDRAGGYT
TRBJ1-2 TRBV5-6 ASSTGVGGYT
TRBJ1-1 TRBV25-1 ASRSGGGEAF
TRBJ1-6 TRBV15 ATSSGGGSYNSPLH
TRBJ2-2 TRBV10-3 AISDKGGNTGELF
TRBJ1-1 TRBV5-1 ASSARQGADTEAF
TRBJ2-5 TRBV7-2 ASSQGASRETQY
TRBJ2-6 TRBV20-1 SASPIDRAGANVLT
TRBJ2-2 TRBV10-3 AMSWASGTGELF
TRBJ1-2 TRBV2 ASSGKGTQRRWGYT
TRBJ2-5 TRBV20-1 SASWDLQETQY
TRBJ2-7 TRBV5-1 ASSLVGTSGGPSYEQY
TRBJ2-3 TRBV6-5 ASIPTTSTDTQY
TRBJ2-2 TRBV3-1/TRBV3-2 ASSQDRHTGELF
TRBJ2-1 TRBV29-1 SGGQQTYNEQF
TRBJ2-1 TRBV5-1 ASSTERAGAREQF
TRBJ2-7 TRBV27 ASSLSDRGHYEQY
TRBJ1-3 TRBV19 ASSHRDRGNTIY
TRBJ2-7 TRBV13 ASSRRQGWGEQY
TRBJ2-5 TRBV14 ASSQGAGETQY
TRBJ2-7 TRBV5-3 ARSLYSSASSYEQY
TRBJ2-7 TRBV7-2 ASSYRADGTLQYYEQY
TRBJ1-4 TRBV6-6 ASSYRARDEKLF
TRBJ1-2 TRBV30 AWKSPGARGYT
TRBJ1-4 TRBV19 ASRAGTGTRSEKLF
TRBJ2-3 TRBV28 ASGLKRGTDTQY
TRBJ2-3 TRBV12-3/TRBV12-4 ASSLALLDTQY
TRBJ2-5 TRBV5-1 ASNFILAGETETQY
TRBJ1-2 TRBV29-1 SVVFSYYGYT
TRBJ1-1 TRBV14 ASSRLTGGNTEAF
TRBJ1-3 TRBV18 ASSPVEFQTGNTIY
TRBJ1-5 TRBV18 ASSPQTGYQPQH
TRBJ1-4 TRBV29-1 SAQQGASEKLF
TRBJ1-2 TRBV24-1 ATSVGRGLYGYT
TRBJ2-7 TRBV6-1 ASSERTGGHYEQY
TRBJ1-3 TRBV11-2 ASSSRRALSGNTIY
TRBJ1-6 TRBV6-1 ASSDRENSPLH
TRBJ2-7 TRBV24-1 AFRAAYYEQY